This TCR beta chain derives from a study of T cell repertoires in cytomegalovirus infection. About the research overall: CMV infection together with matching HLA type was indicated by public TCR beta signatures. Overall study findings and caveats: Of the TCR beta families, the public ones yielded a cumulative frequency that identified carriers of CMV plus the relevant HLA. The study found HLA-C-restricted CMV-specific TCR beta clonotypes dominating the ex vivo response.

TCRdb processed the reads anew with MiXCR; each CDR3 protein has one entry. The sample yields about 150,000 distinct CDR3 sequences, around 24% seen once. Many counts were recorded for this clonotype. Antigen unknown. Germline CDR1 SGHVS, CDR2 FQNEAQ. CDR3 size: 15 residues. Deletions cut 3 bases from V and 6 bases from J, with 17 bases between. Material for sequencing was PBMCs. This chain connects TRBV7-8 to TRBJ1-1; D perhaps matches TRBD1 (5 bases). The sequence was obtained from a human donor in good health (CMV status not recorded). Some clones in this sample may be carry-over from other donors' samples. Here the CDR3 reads CASSFARAEGAEAFF. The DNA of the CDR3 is TGTGCCAGCAGCTTCGCCAGGGCCGAAGGGGCTGAAGCTTTCTTT.